The entry that follows covers one TCR beta chain sequence. The ends were cut back, 3 bases at V and 0 bases at J, with 18 bases in the middle. This CDR3 is 17 amino acids long. CDR1 is LGHNT and CDR2 is FRNRAP in the germline V gene. The source of the sample is a study of CD8 T cells in Susac syndrome. Random hexamers were used to reverse transcribe about 0.45 to 1 ug of RNA. TCRdb itself ran the immunoSEQ multiplex PCR reads through MiXCR, one entry per CDR3 protein. The repertoire holds some 60,000 distinct CDR3 sequences, with around 90% as singletons. CD8+ and CD4+ T cells from blood underwent TCR beta sequencing, which was carried out in a high-throughput format. FACS was used to enrich TEMRA cells, whereas the CD8+ and CD4+ T cells were obtained by negative isolation.

Sequences were obtained from CD8+ T cells from PBMCs. The origin of this receptor is a human donor in good health. The V call is TRBV12-5, the J call TRBJ2-7; a possible D gene is TRBD1 (5 bases). CDR3 region: CASGFQVQDGFSYEQYF. The DNA of the CDR3 is TGTGCTAGTGGTTTCCAAGTACAGGACGGATTCTCCTACGAGCAGTACTTC.